A single sample is the source of the 22 T cell receptor beta chains below, sequenced in a study of T-cell reconstitution after alpha-beta-depleted transplantation in children. Preparing the TCRbeta library involved the use of unique molecular identifiers. TCRdb re-called the PCR reads through MiXCR, storing one row per CDR3 protein. This sample has 420,000 or so distinct CDR3 sequences, with 11% found just once. The material sequenced was PBMCs from the stem cell graft donor, taken from the stem cell graft. These receptors originate from a human donor who donated a stem cell graft to a child with acute myeloid leukemia.

The chain is built from TRBV30 and TRBJ2-5, with TRBD2 matching over 12 bases. CDR1 is GTSNPN, CDR2 SVGIG, per germline (reference sequence). V trimming: 2 bases; J trimming: 5 bases; junction bases outside the gene matches: 15. The CDR3 runs 18 residues. CDR3 sequence reads: CAWSSLAGGPGDFETQYF. In nucleotides, the CDR3 is TGTGCCTGGAGTAGTCTAGCGGGGGGGCCTGGTGATTTTGAGACCCAGTACTTC.

This clonotype has a count of ten or more. This chain links TRBV7-9 with TRBJ2-7; a possible D gene is TRBD1 (5 bases). This CDR3 spans 13 amino acids. Deletions cut 5 bases from V and 4 bases from J, with 12 bases between. The V gene's germline CDR1 is SEHNR and CDR2 FQNEAQ (reference sequence). The CDR3 nucleotides read TGTGCCAGCAGCGAATTTGGGGCGTACGAGCAGTACTTC. Encoded protein: CASSEFGAYEQYF.

At least ten counts were recorded for this clonotype. The V gene is TRBV7-9, the J gene TRBJ1-6; 7 bases map to TRBD1. CDR1 and CDR2 from the germline V gene are SEHNR and FQNEAQ (reference sequence). The CDR3 has 14 amino acids. The ends lost 7 bases at V and 8 bases at J; junction bases unmatched: 8. The CDR3 DNA reads as TGTGCCAGCACTACAGGGGTGGGATATTCACCCCTCCACTTT. Its protein is CASTTGVGYSPLHF.

The chain combines TRBV4-2 with TRBJ1-2; TRBD1 agrees at 7 bases. Per germline, CDR1 LGHNA and CDR2 YNFKEQ. The CDR3 extends over 16 amino acids. With 1 base clipped from V and 2 bases from J, the junction kept 7 bases outside the gene matches. The CDR3: CASSQVEGQRNYGYTF. DNA for the CDR3: TGTGCCAGCAGCCAAGTTGAGGGACAGAGGAACTATGGCTACACCTTC.

This clonotype was recorded at least ten times. The chain has TRBV2 and TRBJ2-7; possible D gene TRBD1, 5 bases. CDR1 SNHLY and CDR2 FYNNEI come from the germline V gene. Trimming removed 3 bases at V and 2 bases at J, with 11 bases between. The CDR3 length is 14 residues. CDR3 nucleotides: TGTGCCAGCAGTGATGGCAGGGTCCCCTACGAGCAGTACGTC. Residues: CASSDGRVPYEQYV.

The chain has TRBV12-3 or TRBV12-4 and TRBJ1-5; TRBD1 matches 9 bases. The CDR3 loop spans 14 amino acids. Losses at the gene ends were 6 bases for V and 4 bases for J; bases not matched to a gene: 4. The CDR3 protein is CASSKQGANQPQHF. As DNA, the CDR3 is TGTGCCAGCAGCAAACAGGGGGCGAATCAGCCCCAGCATTTT.

The rearrangement joins TRBV7-6 to TRBJ2-3; D remains unclear. The CDR3 has 14 residues. V was cut by 4 bases and J by 6 bases, with 14 bases left in between. From germline, CDR1 is SGHVS and CDR2 FNYEAQ. The CDR3 DNA reads TGTGCCAGCAGCTACCGGACGGGCGTGGATACGCAGTATTTT. It codes for CASSYRTGVDTQYF.

The V and J genes are TRBV5-1 and TRBJ2-2; 7 bases match TRBD2. From germline, CDR1 is SGHRS and CDR2 YFSETQ. The CDR3 is 16 amino acids. V gave up 0 bases and J gave up 4 bases; unmatched junction bases: 6. The CDR3 nucleotides read TGCGCCAGCAGCTTGGAGGGGAGGGCCGCCACCGGGGAGCTGTTTTTT. Translation: CASSLEGRAATGELFF. The variable domain in full, with the rest retrieved from reference TRBV5-1 and TRBJ2-2, is KAGVTQTPRYLIKTRGQQVTLSCSPISGHRSVSWYQQTPGQGLQFLFEYFSETQRNKGNFPGRFSGRQFSNSRSEMNVSTLELGDSALYLCASSLEGRAATGELFFGEGSRLTVL.

This sequence joins TRBV11-2 and TRBJ2-5, with TRBD1 matching 7 bases. The J segment lost 11 bases and the V segment lost 6 bases, leaving 6 bases of the junction unmatched. CDR3 length equals 11 residues. Germline CDR1 is SGHAT and CDR2 is FQNNGV. For the CDR3, the DNA is TGTGCCAGCAGGAAAACAGGGGATCAGTACTTC. It codes for CASRKTGDQYF.

This clonotype occurred many times. V gene TRBV7-3 combines with J gene TRBJ2-5; D could derive from TRBD1 or TRBD2 (5 bases each). This CDR3 region has 13 residues. Trimming shortened V by 6 bases and J by 5 bases, and 13 bases separated the two germline ends. CDR1 and CDR2 (germline): SGHTA, FQGTGA. CDR3 in DNA: TGTGCCAGCAGTGGGACGGGCGGGGAGACCCAGTACTTC. Translation gives CASSGTGGETQYF.

The chain couples TRBV20-1 to TRBJ1-6; 7 positions agree with TRBD1. Germline assignment: CDR1 DFQATT and CDR2 SNEGSKA (reference sequence). This CDR3 has 13 residues. V shed 6 bases and J 6 bases; nucleotides not matched to a gene: 5. This CDR3 reads CSALDRSNSPLHF. In nucleotides, the CDR3 is TGCAGTGCCCTGGACAGGAGTAATTCACCCCTCCACTTT.

The table lists this clonotype with a few counts. CDR3 amino acids: CATVDGTSYTF. In DNA form, the CDR3 reads TGTGCCACCGTGGACGGGACAAGCTACACCTTC. The chain employs TRBV6-5 and TRBJ1-2, with D perhaps matching TRBD1 (6 bases). The V gene lost 10 bases and the J gene lost 9 bases, with 15 bases spanning the gap. From germline, CDR1 is MNHEY and CDR2 SVGAGI. The CDR3 contains 11 residues.

The gene calls are TRBV10-3 and TRBJ2-1; 11 nucleotides align to TRBD2. Unmatched junction bases numbered 10, after V lost 6 bases and J lost 6 bases. The germline CDR1 and CDR2 sequences are ENHRY and SYGVKD. The CDR3 runs to 16 residues. CDR3 DNA: TGTGCCATCAGGGGATCCGGGACTAGCGGATCCAATGAGCAGTTCTTC. This encodes CAIRGSGTSGSNEQFF.

In this sample, this clonotype turned up a few times. This sequence joins TRBV6-1 and TRBJ2-2; 10 bases align to TRBD1. CDR3 size: 16 residues. Germline V gene lookup returns CDR1 MNHNS and CDR2 SASEGT. V shed 6 bases and J 3 bases; nucleotides not matched to a gene: 7. CDR3 sequence: CASRPGQGRDTGELFF. CDR3 coding DNA: TGTGCCAGCAGGCCGGGACAGGGGAGGGACACCGGGGAGCTGTTTTTT.

Only a few counts were recorded for this clonotype. The CDR3 here is CASSVTHITDTQYF. Here the CDR3 DNA reads TGCGCCAGCAGTGTTACACATATCACAGATACGCAGTATTTT. V and J are TRBV10-2 and TRBJ2-3, with unresolved D. Germline lookup yields CDR1 WSHSY and CDR2 SAAADI. This CDR3 spans 14 amino acids. V gave up 4 bases and J gave up 2 bases, with 10 bases separating them.

This chain uses TRBV7-6 with TRBJ2-7; D uncertain. The germline V and J ends were trimmed by 2 bases and 5 bases, with 10 bases remaining between them. This CDR3 has 13 amino acids. The germline gives CDR1 SGHVS, CDR2 FNYEAQ. The CDR3, as DNA: TGTGCCAGCAGCTTACCCCCCTTCCACGAGCAGTACTTC. It specifies CASSLPPFHEQYF. Together with reference TRBV7-6 and TRBJ2-7, the CDR3 gives the full variable domain: GAGVSQSPRYKVTKRGQDVALRCDPISGHVSLYWYRQALGQGPEFLTYFNYEAQQDKSGLPNDRFSAERPEGSISTLTIQRTEQRDSAMYRCASSLPPFHEQYFGPGTRLTVT.

The chain recombines TRBV10-3 with TRBJ2-3, with D perhaps matching TRBD2 (7 bases). V was clipped by 11 bases and J by 5 bases, with 20 bases between them. Looked up from germline, CDR1 is ENHRY and CDR2 is SYGVKD. The CDR3 sequence is 14 residues long. CDR3 nucleotides: TGTGCCTCCAAAAACGGGGAGGGGGGAGATACGCAGTATTTT. It specifies CASKNGEGGDTQYF.

CDR3 in amino acids: CASSPDRGLEKLFF. The CDR3 DNA is TGCGCCAGCAGCCCGGACAGGGGTTTAGAAAAACTGTTTTTT. V usage is TRBV5-1 and J usage is TRBJ1-4; TRBD1 aligns across 9 bases. V was pared by 4 bases and J by 8 bases, with 6 bases of the junction left unmatched. The CDR3 runs 14 residues. CDR1 SGHRS and CDR2 YFSETQ come from the germline V gene.

V gene TRBV20-1 combines with J gene TRBJ2-7; weak D call: TRBD1 (5 bases). Germline values: CDR1 DFQATT, CDR2 SNEGSKA (reference sequence). The CDR3 has 13 residues. Trimming cost V 4 bases and J 1 base, with 11 bases left between them. DNA of the CDR3: TGCAGTGCTATGAATCGACAGTCCTACGAGCAGTACTTC. As protein: CSAMNRQSYEQYF.

The chain couples TRBV6-2 or TRBV6-3 to TRBJ2-7; 13 bases are shared with TRBD2. The CDR3 contains 16 residues. Losses at the gene ends were 8 bases for V and 4 bases for J; bases not matched to a gene: 11. Germline V CDR1 and CDR2: MNHEY, SVGEGT. The CDR3 nucleotides are TGTGCCAGCGGCCACGGCGGGACTAGCGGGACTTACGAGCAGTACTTC. As protein: CASGHGGTSGTYEQYF.

This clonotype was picked up many times. V usage is TRBV7-8 and J usage is TRBJ2-7; no reliable D call. This CDR3 is built from 14 residues. Germline V CDR1 and CDR2: SGHVS, FQNEAQ. V lost 3 bases to trimming and J lost 0 bases, with 9 bases between them. The CDR3 reads CASSFGGSSYEQYF. DNA of the CDR3: TGTGCCAGCAGCTTCGGCGGCAGCTCCTACGAGCAGTACTTC.

Notes on this clonotype: This may be a read error, as it is one base from a much larger clone. The CDR3 region has the DNA TGTGCCGGCACCGAAACTAGCGGATGGGGAGATACGCAGTATTTT. Its protein is CAGTETSGWGDTQYF. The gene calls are TRBV9 and TRBJ2-3; 8 bases align to TRBD2. After removal of 10 bases from V and 5 bases from J, the junction contained 15 bases not matched to a gene. The length of the CDR3 is 15 residues. Germline V gives CDR1 SGDLS, CDR2 YYNGEE.